Each of the 25 T cell receptor beta chains below was sequenced from the same sample in a study of CDR3 diversity in severe acne. TCRdb itself ran the PCR reads through MiXCR, one entry per CDR3 protein. The table includes approximately 90,000 distinct CDR3 sequences, about 52% detected once. Sequences were obtained from blood. These receptors came from a male donor in good health, serving as a control.

This chain links TRBV7-9 with TRBJ2-7; 8 bases fit TRBD2. The J call is uncertain, as TRBJ2-1 better fits the DNA end. Germline-derived CDR1 and CDR2 are SEHNR and FQNEAQ (reference sequence). This CDR3 has 17 residues. CDR3 amino acids: CASSQLRTSRSYNEQFF. Written as DNA, the CDR3 is TGTGCCAGCAGCCAACTACGGACTAGCCGATCCTACAATGAGCAGTTCTTC.

In regard to this clonotype: It may be a read error: a sequence one base away is much more abundant. The gene calls are TRBV7-9 and TRBJ2-5, with D perhaps TRBD2 (5 bases). The CDR3 totals 14 residues. The V gene's germline CDR1 is SEHNR and CDR2 FQNEAQ (reference sequence). The CDR3 is CAISSSRGPETQYF. The CDR3 DNA reads as TGTGCCATCAGCTCCTCTAGAGGGCCGGAGACCCAGTACTTC.

This clonotype has more than one count but fewer than ten. The chain couples TRBV20-1 to TRBJ2-3, with D possibly being TRBD2 (6 bases). The CDR3 runs 13 residues. The V and J ends lost 6 bases and 3 bases respectively, with 13 bases between them. Per germline, CDR1 DFQATT and CDR2 SNEGSKA (reference sequence). Here the CDR3 reads CSALTGRTDTQYF. The DNA of the CDR3 is TGCAGTGCCCTCACGGGGAGGACAGATACGCAGTATTTT.

A note on this clonotype: A read error may explain this, as a much larger clone is one base away. V and J are TRBV9 and TRBJ1-1; no firm D call. The CDR3 totals 14 residues. Germline CDR1 SGDLS, CDR2 YYNGEE. The CDR3 DNA sequence: TGTGCCGGCAGCGTAGTGATTGAGGGTAAGGGAGCTTTCTTT. It codes for CAGSVVIEGKGAFF.

This clonotype was counted a few times. This chain's CDR3 is CASSLPGTAYGYTF. In nucleotides, the CDR3 is TGTGCCAGCAGCTTACCCGGGACAGCCTATGGCTACACCTTC. V gene TRBV7-2 combines with J gene TRBJ1-2, with 7 bases identical to TRBD1. Losses at the gene ends were 2 bases for V and 4 bases for J; bases not matched to a gene: 4. CDR3 length: 14 amino acids. Germline V gene sequence: CDR1 SGHTA, CDR2 FQGNSA.

This clonotype has at least ten counts. This sequence joins TRBV5-1 and TRBJ2-7; D remains unclear. V lost 2 bases to trimming and J lost 3 bases, with 6 bases between them. This CDR3 has 12 amino acids. Germline V gene lookup returns CDR1 SGHRS and CDR2 YFSETQ. The CDR3 region has the DNA TGCGCCAGCAGCTTAGACCTCTACGAGCAGTACTTC. Protein sequence: CASSLDLYEQYF.

This clonotype showed up just a few times. This sequence joins TRBV10-3 and TRBJ2-7, with 7 nucleotides matching TRBD2. V lost 8 bases and J lost 3; bases outside the gene matches: 7. The CDR3 spans 13 residues. Germline lookup yields CDR1 ENHRY and CDR2 SYGVKD. CDR3 nucleotide sequence: TGTGCCATCGGGCGGGAGTGGGACTACGAGCAGTACTTC. This encodes CAIGREWDYEQYF.

This sequence joins TRBV30 and TRBJ2-5; 13 nucleotides match TRBD2. Per germline, CDR1 GTSNPN and CDR2 SVGIG (reference sequence). The CDR3 runs 16 residues. The ends lost 4 bases at V and 7 bases at J; junction bases unmatched: 12. CDR3 region: CAWTSVRTSGSTTQYF. DNA of the CDR3: TGTGCCTGGACGAGTGTAAGGACTAGCGGGAGTACGACCCAGTACTTC.

The chain employs TRBV10-3 and TRBJ2-7; 10 bases agree with TRBD2. CDR3 length: 14 amino acids. Germline assignment: CDR1 ENHRY and CDR2 SYGVKD. The trim removed 8 bases at V and 7 bases at J, leaving 11 bases unmatched. CDR3 region: CAIRLAGDYNEQYF. The DNA of the CDR3 is TGTGCCATCCGTCTAGCGGGAGACTACAATGAGCAGTACTTC.

The sample holds one count of this clonotype. This chain connects TRBV4-1 to TRBJ1-5, with unresolved D. The CDR3 contains 13 residues. Trimming removed 2 bases from V and 8 bases from J, with 10 bases in between. Germline CDR1 reads MGHRA; CDR2 reads YSYEKL. CDR3 loop: CASSQFRGEPQHF. In DNA form, the CDR3 reads TGCGCCAGCAGCCAATTCCGGGGAGAGCCCCAGCATTTT.

The chain joins TRBV2 to TRBJ1-2; 12 bases fit TRBD1. This CDR3 has 16 residues. The V gene end was trimmed by 2 bases and the J gene end by 6 bases; junction bases not matched to a gene: 7. The V gene's germline CDR1 is SNHLY and CDR2 FYNNEI. The CDR3 sequence: CASSEMRGQGANGYTF. CDR3 bases: TGTGCCAGCAGTGAAATGCGGGGACAGGGGGCAAATGGCTACACCTTC.

As to this clonotype: One end of the junction fails to match germline, which may point to a read error. The V and J genes are TRBV9 and TRBJ1-1, with D possibly matching TRBD1 (5 bases). The CDR3 is made up of 14 amino acids. Looked up from germline, CDR1 is SGDLS and CDR2 is YYNGEE. CDR3 DNA sequence: TGTGCCGGCAGCGTAAGGGGCGGAGGCACTGAAGCTCTCTTT. The encoded protein is CAGSVRGGGTEALF.

The genes are TRBV9 and TRBJ2-3, with D uncertain. V dropped 2 bases and J dropped 1 base, with 14 bases sitting between them. Germline CDR1 and CDR2: SGDLS and YYNGEE. The CDR3 covers 16 residues. CDR3 sequence: CASSVSSSQRTDTQYF. Written as DNA, the CDR3 is TGTGCCAGCAGCGTTTCGAGCTCGCAACGCACAGATACGCAGTATTTT.

The V call is TRBV24-1, the J call TRBJ1-1; D uncertain. V was trimmed by 6 bases and J by 7 bases, leaving 11 bases between them. CDR1 and CDR2 (germline): KGHDR, SFDVKD. CDR3 length: 12 residues. CDR3 coding DNA: TGTGCCACCAGTTCCGATGGGCTTGAAGCTTTCTTT. Translated: CATSSDGLEAFF.

This clonotype was picked up a small number of times. This CDR3 is CASSQNFNSGNGYTF. DNA for the CDR3: TGTGCCAGCAGCCAAAATTTTAACTCAGGGAATGGCTACACCTTC. The chain joins TRBV3-1 to TRBJ1-2; a weak D match, TRBD1 (5 bases). Trimming left V 2 bases short and J 6 bases short, with 16 bases between. Germline V gene sequence: CDR1 LGHDT, CDR2 YNNKEL (reference sequence). This CDR3 is built from 15 residues.

The chain links TRBV9 to TRBJ1-6; D not resolved. The V end was cut by 0 bases, the J end by 8 bases, with 9 bases between. CDR1 and CDR2 (germline): SGDLS, YYNGEE. The CDR3 covers 14 residues. CDR3 protein: CASSVDSRDSPLHF. CDR3 in DNA: TGTGCCAGCAGCGTAGACAGTCGCGATTCACCCCTCCACTTT.

V gene TRBV7-9 combines with J gene TRBJ1-6; perhaps TRBD1 as D (5 bases). Trimming cost V 2 bases and J 10 bases, with 18 bases left between them. This CDR3 has 16 amino acids. Looked up from germline, CDR1 is SEHNR and CDR2 is FQNEAQ (reference sequence). The CDR3 DNA reads as TGTGCCAGCAGCTTAAATGCTGCAGGGACGCTGTCACCCCTCCACTTT. Translation gives CASSLNAAGTLSPLHF.

In the case of this clonotype: A read error is likely, as this CDR3 ends without the conserved phenylalanine or tryptophan. The chain is built from TRBV7-3 and TRBJ2-2, with a weak D call TRBD2 (5 bases). There are 13 residues in the CDR3. Trimming pared 8 bases from V and 2 bases from J, leaving 9 bases between. CDR1 is SGHTA, CDR2 FQGTGA, per germline. The CDR3 region has the DNA TGTGCCAGCTCTAGCATTAACACCGGGGAGCTGTTTCTT. It codes for CASSSINTGELFL.

This clonotype was recorded at least ten times. The chain couples TRBV6-5 to TRBJ2-7, with 11 bases aligning to TRBD1. In germline, CDR1 is MNHEY, CDR2 SVGAGI. The length of the CDR3 is 14 residues. V gave up 2 bases and J gave up 4 bases; unmatched junction bases: 1. Here the CDR3 DNA reads TGTGCCAGCAGTTACGGGACAGGGGGATACGAGCAGTACTTC. Its protein product is CASSYGTGGYEQYF.

The chain carries TRBV7-6 and TRBJ1-2; D is possibly TRBD1 (5 bases). This CDR3 spans 15 amino acids. Trimming cost V 4 bases and J 4 bases, with 16 bases left between them. Germline V gene sequence: CDR1 SGHVS, CDR2 FNYEAQ. CDR3 protein: CASSSRKDRTYGYTF. DNA of the CDR3: TGTGCCAGCAGCTCGCGGAAAGACAGAACCTATGGCTACACCTTC.

By share, this clonotype counts as medium-sized (0.01 to 0.1%). This chain uses TRBV11-2 with TRBJ2-7; D uncertain. V lost 3 bases and J lost 2, with 8 bases in between. CDR1 and CDR2 (germline): SGHAT, FQNNGV. This CDR3 region has 13 residues. The CDR3 nucleotides are TGTGCCAGCAGCTTCTTCACTCCCTACGAGCAGTACTTC. It is translated as CASSFFTPYEQYF.

CDR3 DNA: TGTGCCAGCAGCCCAGATTTAGGGGGGTCCTACGAGCAGTACTTC. Translated: CASSPDLGGSYEQYF. The chain links TRBV7-3 to TRBJ2-7; D may match TRBD1 or TRBD2 (6 bases each). Trimming shortened V by 5 bases and J by 1 base, and 15 bases separated the two germline ends. This CDR3 spans 15 amino acids. The germline CDR1 and CDR2 sequences are SGHTA and FQGTGA.

The CDR3 bases are TGTGCCACAGCAGCCGGGACAGGGACCTACGAGCAGTACTTC. The encoded protein is CATAAGTGTYEQYF. The chain joins TRBV24-1 to TRBJ2-7; the match to TRBD1 covers 9 bases. In germline, CDR1 is KGHDR, CDR2 SFDVKD. The CDR3 runs 14 residues. Trimming took 10 bases from V and 2 from J; bases not matched to a gene: 8.

A word on this clonotype: A junction end diverges from the germline sequence, so it may reflect a read error. This chain connects TRBV29-1 to TRBJ2-7, with D perhaps matching TRBD1 (6 bases). Germline CDR1 SQVTM, CDR2 ANQGSEA. This CDR3 has 15 residues. CDR3 DNA sequence: TGCAGCGTTGAAGTGCCCGGGACATACTCCTACGAGCGGTACTTC. It codes for CSVEVPGTYSYERYF.

On this clonotype: This clone may be a read error of a much larger clone one base away. The chain couples TRBV10-3 to TRBJ1-6; TRBD1 might be the D (6 bases). V shed 4 bases and J shed 14 bases, with 18 bases lying between them. Germline CDR1 ENHRY, CDR2 SYGVKD. The CDR3 loop spans 14 amino acids. The CDR3 DNA reads TGTGCCATCAGTGGATTTGGAGGGGGGGGATCCCTCCACTTT. Amino acids: CAISGFGGGGSLHF.